The TCR beta chain described here comes from a study of T cells after yellow fever vaccination. Broader study findings: Repertoires sorted by FACS could include abundant clonotypes that are contaminants from the bulk population. Most primary-vaccination clones recurred post-booster (under 98% CD4, over 70% CD8). Weaker, the secondary response peaked sooner, at day 5 versus 15.

Details on this clonotype: Its specificity is unknown.

The TCR cDNA carried a universal primer site and UMIs from 5'RACE template switching. A single record per CDR3 protein comes from TCRdb applying MiXCR to the 5' RACE reads. The sample consists of 200,000 to 250,000 distinct CDR3 sequences, roughly 7.2% of them appearing once. The CDR3 totals 18 residues. Germline trimming cut 0 bases from V and 4 bases from J; bases unmatched to any gene: 9. CDR1 is SGDLS and CDR2 is YYNGEE in the germline V gene. J is TRBJ2-5 and V is TRBV9; 13 positions match TRBD2. The source of this sequence is a man younger than 40 who received the YFV17D yellow fever vaccine. Sequencing used CD4+ T cells sorted from PBMCs, obtained 15 days after the yellow fever booster vaccination. The CDR3 nucleotides read TGTGCCAGCAGCGTAGGGACTAGCGGGAGATTGAGTCGAGAGACCCAGTACTTC. Amino acid sequence: CASSVGTSGRLSRETQYF.